The 18 T cell receptor beta chains given below trace back to one sample, sequenced in a study of cytomegalovirus exposure and HLA in healthy donors. The assay was immunoSEQ multiplex PCR, and TCRdb's table has in-frame clones only and misses some. This sample carries 200,000 to 300,000 clones, less than 95% of them seen once, and the ten largest clones take approximately 3.1%. Sequenced: PBMCs. The receptor source for this set is a woman under 40 in good health and CMV-seronegative.

DNA for the CDR3: TGTGCCAGCAGCTTAGGGATACAGCTTACCGGGGAGCTGTTTTTT. Amino acids: CASSLGIQLTGELFF. V gene TRBV7-2 combines with J gene TRBJ2-2; D gene ambiguous. CDR1 and CDR2 (germline): SGHTA, FQGNSA. The CDR3 length is 15 residues. Trimming removed 1 base at V and 5 bases at J, with 11 bases between.

The V call is TRBV9, the J call TRBJ2-1; weak D call: TRBD2 (5 bases). The length of the CDR3 is 15 residues. V shed 3 bases and J shed 0 bases, with 10 bases lying between them. The germline gives CDR1 SGDLS, CDR2 YYNGEE. CDR3 residues: CASSGDYSSYNEQFF. CDR3 in DNA: TGTGCCAGCAGCGGTGACTACAGCTCCTACAATGAGCAGTTCTTC.

The rearrangement uses TRBV15 and TRBJ2-1; no reliable D call. The CDR3 totals 11 residues. Germline CDR1 LNHNV, CDR2 YYDKDF (reference sequence). The V end lost 3 bases, the J end lost 10 bases, and 7 bases lay between the germline ends. Here the CDR3 DNA reads TGTGCCACCAGCAGTTTGCGGGAGCAGTTCTTC. Amino acids: CATSSLREQFF.

The rearrangement joins TRBV6-5 to TRBJ2-1, with 8 bases matching TRBD2. V lost 4 bases and J lost 4; bases outside the gene matches: 0. Germline V gene sequence: CDR1 MNHEY, CDR2 SVGAGI. The CDR3 runs 13 residues. CDR3 in amino acids: CASSLAGYNEQFF. The DNA of the CDR3 is TGTGCCAGCAGTTTAGCGGGGTACAATGAGCAGTTCTTC.

The chain links TRBV27 to TRBJ2-5; possibly TRBD2 for D (5 bases). Germline loops: CDR1 MNHEY, CDR2 SMNVEV (reference sequence). The ends were cut back, 4 bases at V and 5 bases at J, with 8 bases in the middle. CDR3 length: 12 amino acids. Here the CDR3 DNA reads TGTGCCAGCAGTTCTCCGGGGGAGACCCAGTACTTC. It yields the protein CASSSPGETQYF.

The rearrangement uses TRBV28 and TRBJ2-2; D possibly uses TRBD1 or TRBD2 (5 bases each). The CDR3 runs 17 residues. CDR1 is MDHEN, CDR2 SYDVKM, per germline. V lost 3 bases to trimming and J lost 0 bases, with 14 bases between them. CDR3 DNA: TGTGCCAGCAGTTTCTTGGGGGTCCACTCGAACACCGGGGAGCTGTTTTTT. It is translated as CASSFLGVHSNTGELFF.

The chain links TRBV28 to TRBJ2-7, with TRBD2 matching 7 bases. The V and J ends lost 4 bases and 3 bases, in that order; junction bases with no gene match: 9. There are 15 residues in the CDR3. Looked up from germline, CDR1 is MDHEN and CDR2 is SYDVKM. The CDR3 here is CASSWGGVGSYEQYF. In DNA, the CDR3 is TGTGCCAGCAGTTGGGGGGGAGTGGGGAGCTACGAGCAGTACTTC.

V and J are TRBV2 and TRBJ2-1, with TRBD2 matching 9 bases. There are 16 residues in the CDR3. J lost 2 bases, V lost 0 bases, and 2 bases had no gene match. Germline V gives CDR1 SNHLY, CDR2 FYNNEI. In DNA form, the CDR3 reads TGTGCCAGCAGTGAAGCGGTAGCGGGAGCCTACAATGAGCAGTTCTTC. This sequence encodes CASSEAVAGAYNEQFF.

This CDR3 is CASSAGGDSYNEQFF. The CDR3 DNA reads as TGTGCCAGCAGTGCCGGTGGGGACTCCTACAATGAGCAGTTCTTC. V gene TRBV25-1 combines with J gene TRBJ2-1, with D hard to call. Trimming removed 4 bases at V and 0 bases at J, with 10 bases between. CDR1 is MGHDK and CDR2 is SYGVNS in the germline V gene. The CDR3 extends over 15 amino acids. Full variable domain (rest looked up from reference TRBV25-1 and TRBJ2-1): EADIYQTPRYLVIGTGKKITLECSQTMGHDKMYWYQQDPGMELHLIHYSYGVNSTEKGDLSSESTVSRIRTEHFPLTLESARPSHTSQYLCASSAGGDSYNEQFFGPGTRLTVL.

This chain uses TRBV19 with TRBJ2-7; D may be TRBD2 (5 bases). The CDR3 covers 14 residues. Trimming left V 2 bases short and J 3 bases short, with 11 bases between. CDR1 is LNHDA and CDR2 is SQIVND in the germline V gene (reference sequence). The CDR3 DNA reads as TGTGCCAGTAGTATAATGGAACGGGGCTACGAGCAGTACTTC. As protein: CASSIMERGYEQYF.

This chain connects TRBV27 to TRBJ1-2; 8 bases agree with TRBD1. The J segment lost 2 bases and the V segment lost 4 bases, leaving 9 bases of the junction unmatched. The CDR3 is made up of 16 amino acids. Germline V gives CDR1 MNHEY, CDR2 SMNVEV (reference sequence). The CDR3 DNA reads TGTGCCAGCAGTTCGATAGGGGCAGGGGGCAACTATGGCTACACCTTC. Translated: CASSSIGAGGNYGYTF.

The chain joins TRBV9 to TRBJ2-5; maybe TRBD1 (6 bases). Trimming removed 7 bases at V and 4 bases at J, with 17 bases between. The CDR3 contains 14 residues. Germline loops: CDR1 SGDLS, CDR2 YYNGEE. Here the CDR3 DNA reads TGTGCCAGCTCCCCCGGGGACAACGCAGAGACCCAGTACTTC. The encoded protein is CASSPGDNAETQYF.

V and J are TRBV27 and TRBJ2-3; D call uncertain. V lost 6 bases to trimming and J lost 7 bases, with 11 bases between them. The CDR3 runs to 12 residues. Germline V gives CDR1 MNHEY, CDR2 SMNVEV (reference sequence). CDR3 sequence reads: CASSLRGYTQYF. The CDR3 coding sequence is TGTGCCAGCAGCCTCCGAGGTTATACGCAGTATTTT.

This rearrangement joins TRBV5-1 to TRBJ2-3; D is undetermined. Germline V lookup: CDR1 SGHRS, CDR2 YFSETQ. Trimming took 1 base from V and 2 from J, leaving 8 bases between them. CDR3 size: 14 residues. CDR3 sequence: CASSLLGYTDTQYF. CDR3 DNA sequence: TGCGCCAGCAGCTTGTTAGGATACACAGATACGCAGTATTTT.

The chain links TRBV2 to TRBJ2-7, with 11 bases matching TRBD2. The CDR3 has 18 amino acids. Losses at the gene ends were 3 bases for V and 2 bases for J; bases not matched to a gene: 12. CDR1 is SNHLY, CDR2 FYNNEI, per germline. This chain's CDR3 is CASSEASGRSKGAYEQYF. The CDR3 DNA is TGTGCCAGCAGTGAGGCTAGCGGGAGGTCAAAGGGGGCCTACGAGCAGTACTTC.

The chain recombines TRBV9 with TRBJ2-1; D gene uncertain. Trimming took 3 bases from V and 9 from J, leaving 10 bases between them. Germline-derived CDR1 and CDR2 are SGDLS and YYNGEE. The CDR3 covers 12 residues. In DNA form, the CDR3 reads TGTGCCAGCAGCGCACCCGCCGGTGAGCAGTTCTTC. Translation gives CASSAPAGEQFF.

This chain joins TRBV5-1 and TRBJ1-5; D may be TRBD1 (6 bases). V was pared by 3 bases and J by 2 bases, with 12 bases between. The CDR3 totals 15 residues. Per the germline V gene, CDR1 is SGHRS and CDR2 is YFSETQ. The CDR3 protein is CASSWAGDGNQPQHF. The DNA for the CDR3 is TGCGCCAGCAGCTGGGCAGGGGACGGCAATCAGCCCCAGCATTTT.

This chain links TRBV2 with TRBJ2-1; D not resolved. CDR1 SNHLY and CDR2 FYNNEI come from the germline V gene. This CDR3 is built from 13 residues. Trimming cost V 8 bases and J 2 bases, with 10 bases left between them. The CDR3: CASPHPTYNEQFF. Written as DNA, the CDR3 is TGTGCCAGCCCCCATCCTACCTACAATGAGCAGTTCTTC.